Included here is one T cell receptor beta chain sequence, with context. CDR3 length equals 17 residues. CDR1 is SGHKS and CDR2 is YYEKEE in the germline V gene (reference sequence). V lost 0 bases to trimming and J lost 2 bases; unmatched junction nucleotides: 4. This entry comes from a study of blood T cell repertoires in COVID-19. Source study methods: Counts of nucleated cells, estimated from reference gene primer amplification, were obtained. Data came from immunoSEQ multiplex PCR; TCRdb stores just in-frame clones and leaves some out. The DNA gave D and trimming, while V, J and clone size come from that table. The data hold 180,000 or so clones, with about 76% observed a single time.

Sequenced: peripheral blood. V gene TRBV5-5 combines with J gene TRBJ1-5; 11 nucleotides line up with TRBD1. This TCR came from a woman aged 45 to 65 with active or convalescent COVID-19. The CDR3 sequence is CASSLEGTGGGNQPQHF. The CDR3 region has the DNA TGTGCCAGCAGCTTGGAAGGGACAGGGGGAGGCAATCAGCCCCAGCATTTT. Drawing the rest from reference TRBV5-5 and TRBJ1-5, the complete variable domain is DAGVTQSPTHLIKTRGQQVTLRCSPISGHKSVSWYQQVLGQGPQFIFQYYEKEERGRGNFPDRFSARQFPNYSSELNVNALLLGDSALYLCASSLEGTGGGNQPQHFGDGTRLSIL.